The rows below give T cell receptor beta chains drawn from one sample of a study of cytomegalovirus exposure and HLA in healthy donors. Produced via immunoSEQ multiplex PCR; TCRdb's table is partial and in-frame only. The table has around 100,000 clones, roughly four fifths seen once; the top ten hold more than 3%. Sequenced material: PBMCs. These receptor sequences come from a female donor in good health and CMV-seropositive. Both conserved end residues are part of each CDR3. D genes are given only for firm matches.

TRBD1 TRBJ1-1 TRBV7-2 CASSLLGTGVYGLNTEAFF TGTGCCAGCAGCTTATTGGGGACAGGGGTTTATGGGTTGAACACTGAAGCTTTCTTT
TRBD2 TRBJ2-7 TRBV30 CAWSQSQAGGPYEQYF TGTGCCTGGAGTCAATCTCAAGCGGGAGGGCCTTACGAGCAGTACTTC
. TRBJ2-7 TRBV4-1 CASSQDLQGYEQYF TGCGCCAGCAGCCAAGATCTGCAGGGATATGAGCAGTACTTC
. TRBJ1-3 TRBV6-6 CASSIAESSGNTIYF TGTGCCAGCTCCATAGCCGAGAGCTCTGGAAACACCATATATTTT
. TRBJ1-2 TRBV9 CASSVGPTGTLNGYTF TGTGCCAGCAGCGTAGGGCCAACCGGGACACTTAATGGCTACACCTTC
TRBD2 TRBJ2-1 TRBV7-6 CASSLVPRAGEIDEQFF TGTGCCAGCAGCTTAGTTCCGAGGGCGGGAGAAATCGATGAGCAGTTCTTC
TRBD1 TRBJ2-7 TRBV5-4 CASSRQGDYEQYF TGTGCCAGCAGCAGACAGGGGGACTACGAGCAGTACTTC
. TRBJ2-2 TRBV30 CAWTRQSTGELFF TGTGCCTGGACGAGGCAGAGCACCGGGGAGCTGTTTTTT
. TRBJ1-2 TRBV19 CASSQGVTGFYGYTF TGTGCCAGTAGTCAAGGAGTGACAGGTTTCTATGGCTACACCTTC
TRBD1 TRBJ1-2 TRBV5-6 CASSQGTGDGYTF TGTGCCAGCAGCCAAGGGACAGGGGATGGCTACACCTTC
. TRBJ2-1 TRBV7-2 CASSFVGGSEQFF TGTGCCAGCAGCTTTGTTGGCGGCAGTGAGCAGTTCTTC
. TRBJ1-1 TRBV10-1 CASSDGRQLNTEAFF TGCGCCAGCAGTGACGGTCGACAGCTGAACACTGAAGCTTTCTTT